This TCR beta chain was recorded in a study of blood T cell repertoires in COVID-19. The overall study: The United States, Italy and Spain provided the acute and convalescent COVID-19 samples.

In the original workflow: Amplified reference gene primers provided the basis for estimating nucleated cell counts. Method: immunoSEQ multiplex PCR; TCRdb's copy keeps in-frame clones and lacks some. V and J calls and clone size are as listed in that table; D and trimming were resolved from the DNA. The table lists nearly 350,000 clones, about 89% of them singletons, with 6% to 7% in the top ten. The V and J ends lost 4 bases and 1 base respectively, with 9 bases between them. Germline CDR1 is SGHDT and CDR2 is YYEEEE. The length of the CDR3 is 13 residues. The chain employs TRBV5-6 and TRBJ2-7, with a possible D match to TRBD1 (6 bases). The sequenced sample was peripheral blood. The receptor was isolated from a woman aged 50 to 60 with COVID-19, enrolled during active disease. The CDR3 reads CASSRQASYEQYF. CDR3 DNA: TGTGCCAGCAGCCGACAGGCTTCCTACGAGCAGTACTTC.